Here is one T cell receptor beta chain with its context. CDR1 SGDLS and CDR2 YYNGEE come from the germline V gene. This CDR3 contains 15 residues. Losses at the gene ends were 4 bases for V and 6 bases for J; bases not matched to a gene: 7. This sample is part of a study of T cell repertoires in cytomegalovirus infection. TCRdb re-analysed the reads in MiXCR, keeping a single row per CDR3 protein. The sample has roughly 230,000 distinct CDR3 sequences; roughly 20% are singletons. This sequence originates from a human donor in good health (CMV status not recorded). Some clones in this sample may be carry-over from other donors' samples. This chain links TRBV9 with TRBJ1-4, with TRBD1 matching 9 bases. Sequencing was performed on CD8+ T cells from PBMCs. CDR3 in amino acids: CASSPSGTGYEKLFF. Here the CDR3 DNA reads TGTGCCAGCAGCCCCTCCGGGACAGGGTATGAAAAACTGTTTTTT. Filled out from reference TRBV9 and TRBJ1-4, the complete variable domain reads DSGVTQTPKHLITATGQRVTLRCSPRSGDLSVYWYQQSLDQGLQFLIQYYNGEERAKGNILERFSAQQFPDLHSELNLSSLELGDSALYFCASSPSGTGYEKLFFGSGTQLSVL.